This TCR beta chain was recorded in a study of shared T cell receptors in the human thymus. The ends lost 5 bases at V and 8 bases at J; junction bases unmatched: 11. Germline loops: CDR1 MDHEN, CDR2 SYDVKM. The CDR3 covers 15 residues. The data were produced by immunoSEQ multiplex PCR, yet TCRdb's version contains in-frame clones alone and is incomplete. The sample includes some 640,000 clones, 70% to 90% of them seen just once. The same data also went into a second study, on human thymus T cells. From that second work: Finnish infants who were healthy and having corrective surgery for congenital heart defects made up the donors. Thymus specimens were resections from corrective heart surgery. Among thymic and blood repertoires, usage of V and J genes appeared biased. Thymic repertoires of unrelated individuals were reported in related research to overlap highly.

This chain joins TRBV28 and TRBJ1-4; TRBD1 aligns across 7 bases. Sequenced sample: thymocytes. The TCR originated in a boy less than two years old with a congenital heart defect. The CDR3 is CASSRLQGHGEKLFF. Here the CDR3 DNA reads TGTGCCAGCAGTCGCCTACAGGGGCATGGGGAAAAACTGTTTTTT.